This TCR beta chain comes out of a study of blood T cell repertoires in COVID-19. Overall study context: COVID-19 samples from acute and convalescent phases originated in the United States, Italy and Spain. T cells, B-cell-depleted T cells, or PBMCs supplied cDNA or gDNA.

Trimming cost V 6 bases and J 5 bases, with 12 bases left between them. This CDR3 has 13 residues. Germline CDR1 reads KGHDR; CDR2 reads SFDVKD. As handled by the study authors: Reference gene primer amplification gave nucleated cell count estimates. Produced via immunoSEQ multiplex PCR; TCRdb's table is partial and in-frame only. V, J and clone size reflect that table, while D and trimming were determined from the DNA. The top ten clones hold 18% of a sample with 84,000 or so clones, around four fifths of them seen once. The chain combines TRBV24-1 with TRBJ1-2; D remains ambiguous. The sequenced material came from peripheral blood. This sequence originates from a man aged 80 or over with active or convalescent COVID-19. CDR3 protein: CATSIAGGYGYTF. As DNA, the CDR3 is TGTGCCACCAGTATTGCGGGAGGATATGGCTACACCTTC.